This paragraph reports one T cell receptor (beta chain). Data came from immunoSEQ multiplex PCR; TCRdb stores just in-frame clones and leaves some out. The sample lists around 80,000 clones, around 87% occurring once. The CDR3 is made up of 15 amino acids. Germline V gene data show CDR1 as SGHNT and CDR2 as YYREEE (reference sequence). Trimming took 3 bases from V and 6 from J, leaving 16 bases between them. This specimen comes from a study of control samples from healthy donors and cancer patients. V gene TRBV5-4 combines with J gene TRBJ1-3; perhaps TRBD1 as D (5 bases). The source of this sequence is a man aged 45 to 65 in good health. Material: blood. For the CDR3, the DNA is TGTGCCAGCAGCTCGGCGGGCTTCGGGGCAAACACCATATATTTT. Amino acids: CASSSAGFGANTIYF.